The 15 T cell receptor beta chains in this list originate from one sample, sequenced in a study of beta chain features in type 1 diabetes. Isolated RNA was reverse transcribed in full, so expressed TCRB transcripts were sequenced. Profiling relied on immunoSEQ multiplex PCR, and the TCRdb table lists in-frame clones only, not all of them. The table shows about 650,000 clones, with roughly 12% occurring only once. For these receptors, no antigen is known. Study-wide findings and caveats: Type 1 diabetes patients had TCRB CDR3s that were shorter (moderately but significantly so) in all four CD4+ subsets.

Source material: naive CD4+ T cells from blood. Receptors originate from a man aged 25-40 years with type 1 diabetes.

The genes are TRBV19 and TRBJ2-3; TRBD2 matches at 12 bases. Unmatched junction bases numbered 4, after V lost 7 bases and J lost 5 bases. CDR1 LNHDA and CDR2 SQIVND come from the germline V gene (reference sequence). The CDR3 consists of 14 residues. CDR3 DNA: TGTGCCAGTACCCAGACTAGCGGGGGAGATACGCAGTATTTT. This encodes CASTQTSGGDTQYF.

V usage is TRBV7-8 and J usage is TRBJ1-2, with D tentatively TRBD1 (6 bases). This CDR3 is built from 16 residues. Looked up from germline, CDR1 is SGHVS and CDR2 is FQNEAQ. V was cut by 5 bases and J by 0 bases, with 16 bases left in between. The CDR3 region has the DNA TGTGCCAGCAGCCCCACAGGGTCTGAAGCTAACTATGGCTACACCTTC. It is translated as CASSPTGSEANYGYTF.

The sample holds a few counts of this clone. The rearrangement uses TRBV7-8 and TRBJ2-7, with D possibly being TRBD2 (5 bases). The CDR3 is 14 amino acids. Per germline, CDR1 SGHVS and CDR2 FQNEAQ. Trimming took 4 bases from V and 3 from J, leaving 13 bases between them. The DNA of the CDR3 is TGTGCCAGCAGCTATTCCCTCGGGGACTACGAGCAGTACTTC. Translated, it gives CASSYSLGDYEQYF.

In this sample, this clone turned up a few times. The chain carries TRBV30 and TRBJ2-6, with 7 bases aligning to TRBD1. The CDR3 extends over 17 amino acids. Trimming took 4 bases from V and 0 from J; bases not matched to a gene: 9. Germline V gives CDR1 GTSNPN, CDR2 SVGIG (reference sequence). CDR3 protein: CAWTLDRVASGANVLTF. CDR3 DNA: TGTGCCTGGACCCTTGACAGGGTCGCCTCTGGGGCCAACGTCCTGACTTTC.

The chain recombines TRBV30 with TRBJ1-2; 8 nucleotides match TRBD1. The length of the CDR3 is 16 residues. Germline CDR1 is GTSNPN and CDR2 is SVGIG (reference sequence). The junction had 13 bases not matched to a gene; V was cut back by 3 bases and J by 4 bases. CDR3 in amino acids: CAWRPPGTGLGYGYTF. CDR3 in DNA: TGTGCCTGGAGACCCCCGGGGACAGGTTTAGGCTATGGCTACACCTTC.

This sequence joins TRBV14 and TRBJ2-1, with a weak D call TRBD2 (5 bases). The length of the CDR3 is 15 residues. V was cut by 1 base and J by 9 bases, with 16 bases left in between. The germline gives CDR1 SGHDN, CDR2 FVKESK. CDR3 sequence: CASSQARGYVGEQFF. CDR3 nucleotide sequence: TGTGCCAGCAGCCAAGCGAGAGGGTATGTGGGTGAGCAGTTCTTC. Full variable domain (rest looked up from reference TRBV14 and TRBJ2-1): EAGVTQFPSHSVIEKGQTVTLRCDPISGHDNLYWYRRVMGKEIKFLLHFVKESKQDESGMPNNRFLAERTGGTYSTLKVQPAELEDSGVYFCASSQARGYVGEQFFGPGTRLTVL.

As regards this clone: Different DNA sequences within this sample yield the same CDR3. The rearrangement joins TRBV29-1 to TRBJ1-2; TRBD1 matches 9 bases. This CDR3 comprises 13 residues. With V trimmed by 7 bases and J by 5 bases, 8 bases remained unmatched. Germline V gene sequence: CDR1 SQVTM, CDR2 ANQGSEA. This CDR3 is CSALQGAGYGYTF. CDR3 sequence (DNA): TGCAGCGCCCTACAGGGGGCAGGATATGGCTACACCTTC.

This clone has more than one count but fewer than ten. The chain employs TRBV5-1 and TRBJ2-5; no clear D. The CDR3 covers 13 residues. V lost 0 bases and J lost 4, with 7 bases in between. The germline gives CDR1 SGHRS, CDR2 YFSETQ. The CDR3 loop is CASSLEVAETQYF. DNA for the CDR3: TGCGCCAGCAGCTTGGAGGTGGCAGAGACCCAGTACTTC.

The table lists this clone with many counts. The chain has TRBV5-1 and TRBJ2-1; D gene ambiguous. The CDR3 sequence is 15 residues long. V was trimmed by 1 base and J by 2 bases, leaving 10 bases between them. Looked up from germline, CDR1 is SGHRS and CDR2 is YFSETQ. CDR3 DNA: TGCGCCAGCAGCTTGTCAGGTGATACCTACAATGAGCAGTTCTTC. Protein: CASSLSGDTYNEQFF.

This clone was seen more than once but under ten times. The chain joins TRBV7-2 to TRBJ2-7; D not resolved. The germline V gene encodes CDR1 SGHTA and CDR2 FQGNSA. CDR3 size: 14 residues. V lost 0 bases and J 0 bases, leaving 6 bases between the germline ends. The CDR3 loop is CASSLASSSYEQYF. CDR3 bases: TGTGCCAGCAGCTTAGCAAGTTCCTCCTACGAGCAGTACTTC.

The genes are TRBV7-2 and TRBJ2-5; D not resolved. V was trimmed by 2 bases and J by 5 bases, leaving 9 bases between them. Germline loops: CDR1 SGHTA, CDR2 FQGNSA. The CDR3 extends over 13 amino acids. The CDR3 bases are TGTGCCAGCAGCTTACGGTTCCGGGAGACCCAGTACTTC. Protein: CASSLRFRETQYF.

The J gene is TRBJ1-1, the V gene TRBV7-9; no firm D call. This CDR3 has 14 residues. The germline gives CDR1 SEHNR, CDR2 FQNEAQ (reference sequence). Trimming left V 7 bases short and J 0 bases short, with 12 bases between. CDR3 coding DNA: TGTGCCAGCACTCACAGCCTACTGAACACTGAAGCTTTCTTT. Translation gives CASTHSLLNTEAFF.

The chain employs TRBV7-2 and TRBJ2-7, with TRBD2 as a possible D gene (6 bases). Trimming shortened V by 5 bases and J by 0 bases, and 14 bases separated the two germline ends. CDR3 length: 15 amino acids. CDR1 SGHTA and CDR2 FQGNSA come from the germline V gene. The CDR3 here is CASSRPGLISYEQYF. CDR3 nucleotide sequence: TGTGCCAGCAGCCGGCCCGGACTAATCTCCTACGAGCAGTACTTC.

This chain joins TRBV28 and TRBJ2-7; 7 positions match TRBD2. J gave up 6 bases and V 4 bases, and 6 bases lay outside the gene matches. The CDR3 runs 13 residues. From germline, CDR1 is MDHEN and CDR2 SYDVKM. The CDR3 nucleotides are TGTGCCAGCAGTTCGCCGACTAGCAGCGAGCAGTACTTC. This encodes CASSSPTSSEQYF.

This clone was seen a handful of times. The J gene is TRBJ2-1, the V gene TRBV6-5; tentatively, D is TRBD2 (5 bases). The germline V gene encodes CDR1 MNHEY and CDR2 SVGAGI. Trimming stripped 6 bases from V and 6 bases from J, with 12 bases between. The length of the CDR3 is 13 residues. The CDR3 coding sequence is TGTGCCAGCAGGGAGGCGGTGTTCAATGAGCAGTTCTTC. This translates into CASREAVFNEQFF.